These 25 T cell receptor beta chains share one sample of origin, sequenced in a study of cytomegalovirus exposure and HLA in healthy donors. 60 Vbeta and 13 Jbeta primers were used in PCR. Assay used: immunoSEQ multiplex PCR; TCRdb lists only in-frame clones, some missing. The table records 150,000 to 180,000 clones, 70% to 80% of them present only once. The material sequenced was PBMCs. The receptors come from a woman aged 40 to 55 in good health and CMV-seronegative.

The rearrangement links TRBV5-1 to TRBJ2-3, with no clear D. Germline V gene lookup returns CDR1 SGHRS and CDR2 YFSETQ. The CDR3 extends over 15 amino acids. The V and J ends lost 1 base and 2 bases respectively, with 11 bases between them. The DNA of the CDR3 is TGCGCCAGCAGCTTGTCTACCTCGTCCACAGATACGCAGTATTTT. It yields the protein CASSLSTSSTDTQYF.

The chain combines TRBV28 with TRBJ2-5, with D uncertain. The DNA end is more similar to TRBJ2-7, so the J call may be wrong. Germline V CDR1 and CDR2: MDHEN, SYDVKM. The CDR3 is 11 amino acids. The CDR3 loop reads CASSALYEQYF. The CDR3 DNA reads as TGTGCCAGCAGTGCCCTCTACGAGCAGTACTTC.

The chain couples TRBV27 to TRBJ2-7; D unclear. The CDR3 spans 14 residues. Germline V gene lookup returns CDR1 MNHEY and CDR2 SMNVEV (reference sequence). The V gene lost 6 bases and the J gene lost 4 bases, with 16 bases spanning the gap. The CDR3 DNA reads TGTGCCAGCAGAGATTATACAGAGCTGTACGAGCAGTACTTC. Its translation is CASRDYTELYEQYF.

The CDR3 nucleotides read TGTGCCAGCAGCCCACCCTTGGGGACACCTTTCTTTTATGGCTACACCTTC. It codes for CASSPPLGTPFFYGYTF. The genes are TRBV7-9 and TRBJ1-2, with a weak D call TRBD1 (6 bases). The CDR3 covers 17 residues. In germline, CDR1 is SEHNR, CDR2 FQNEAQ (reference sequence). V dropped 5 bases and J dropped 5 bases, with 24 bases sitting between them. Looking up the rest from reference TRBV7-9 and TRBJ1-2 gives the full variable domain: DTGVSQNPRHKITKRGQNVTFRCDPISEHNRLYWYRQTLGQGPEFLTYFQNEAQLEKSRLLSDRFSAERPKGSFSTLEIQRTEQGDSAMYLCASSPPLGTPFFYGYTFGSGTRLTVV.

CDR3 in amino acids: CASRVGQASNQPQHF. The CDR3 nucleotides read TGTGCCAGCAGGGTAGGACAGGCTAGCAATCAGCCCCAGCATTTT. V and J are TRBV6-1 and TRBJ1-5; 7 bases align to TRBD1. V lost 6 bases, J lost 0 bases, and 5 bases stayed unmatched. The CDR3 extends over 15 amino acids. Germline CDR1 is MNHNS and CDR2 is SASEGT.

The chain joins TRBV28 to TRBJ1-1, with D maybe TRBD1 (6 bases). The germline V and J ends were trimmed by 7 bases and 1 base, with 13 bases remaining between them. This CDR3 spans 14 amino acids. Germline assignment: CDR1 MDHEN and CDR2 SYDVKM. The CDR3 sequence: CASKERGANTEAFF. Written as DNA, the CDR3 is TGTGCCAGCAAGGAACGGGGGGCGAACACTGAAGCTTTCTTT.

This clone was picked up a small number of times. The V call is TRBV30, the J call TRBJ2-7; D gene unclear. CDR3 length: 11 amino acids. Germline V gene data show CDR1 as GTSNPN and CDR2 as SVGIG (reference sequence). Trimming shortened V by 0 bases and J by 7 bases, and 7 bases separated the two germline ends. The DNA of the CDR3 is TGTGCCTGGAGTGTAGCGTGGGAGCAGTACTTC. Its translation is CAWSVAWEQYF.

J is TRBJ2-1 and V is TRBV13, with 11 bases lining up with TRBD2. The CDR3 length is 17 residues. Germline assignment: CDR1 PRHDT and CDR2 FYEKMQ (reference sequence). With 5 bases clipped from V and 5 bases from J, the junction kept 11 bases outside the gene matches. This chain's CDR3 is CASSPVGTSGSNNEQFF. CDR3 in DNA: TGTGCCAGCAGCCCAGTAGGTACTAGCGGGAGTAACAATGAGCAGTTCTTC.

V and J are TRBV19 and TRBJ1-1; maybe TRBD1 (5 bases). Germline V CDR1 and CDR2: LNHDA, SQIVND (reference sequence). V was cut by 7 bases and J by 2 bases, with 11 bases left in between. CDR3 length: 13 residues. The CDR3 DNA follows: TGTGCCAGTATTCGCAGGGCAAACACTGAAGCTTTCTTT. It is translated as CASIRRANTEAFF. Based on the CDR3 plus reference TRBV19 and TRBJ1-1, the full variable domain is DGGITQSPKYLFRKEGQNVTLSCEQNLNHDAMYWYRQDPGQGLRLIYYSQIVNDFQKGDIAEGYSVSREKKESFPLTVTSAQKNPTAFYLCASIRRANTEAFFGQGTRLTVV.

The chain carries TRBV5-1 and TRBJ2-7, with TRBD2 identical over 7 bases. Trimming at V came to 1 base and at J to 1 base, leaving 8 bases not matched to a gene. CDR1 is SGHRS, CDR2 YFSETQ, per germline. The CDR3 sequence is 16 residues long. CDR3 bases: TGCGCCAGCAGCTTGATGGCTAGCGGAGGTTCCTACGAGCAGTACTTC. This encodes CASSLMASGGSYEQYF.

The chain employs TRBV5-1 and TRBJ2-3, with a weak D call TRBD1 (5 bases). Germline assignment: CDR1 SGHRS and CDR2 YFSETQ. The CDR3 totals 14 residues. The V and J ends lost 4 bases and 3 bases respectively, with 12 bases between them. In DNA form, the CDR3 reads TGCGCCAGCAGCGACTCCAGGGCGACAGATACGCAGTATTTT. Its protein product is CASSDSRATDTQYF.

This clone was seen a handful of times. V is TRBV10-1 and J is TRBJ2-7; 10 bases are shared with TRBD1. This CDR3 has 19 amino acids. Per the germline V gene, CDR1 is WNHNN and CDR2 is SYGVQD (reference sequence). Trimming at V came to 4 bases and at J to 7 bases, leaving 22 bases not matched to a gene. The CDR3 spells CASSGTDRGLAGRLGEQYF. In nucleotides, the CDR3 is TGCGCCAGCAGTGGAACCGACAGGGGGCTGGCGGGAAGACTGGGGGAGCAGTACTTC.

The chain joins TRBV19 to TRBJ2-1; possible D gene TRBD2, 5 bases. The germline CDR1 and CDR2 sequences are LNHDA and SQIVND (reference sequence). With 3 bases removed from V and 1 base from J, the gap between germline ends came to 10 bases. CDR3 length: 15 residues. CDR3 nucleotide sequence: TGTGCCAGTAGTATTTCCGGGGAGTCCTACAATGAGCAGTTCTTC. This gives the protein CASSISGESYNEQFF.

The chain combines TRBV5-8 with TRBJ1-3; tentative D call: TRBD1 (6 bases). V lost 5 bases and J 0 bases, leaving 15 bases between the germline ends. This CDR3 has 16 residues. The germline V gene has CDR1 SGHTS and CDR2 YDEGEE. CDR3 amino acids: CASRVRGGISGNTIYF. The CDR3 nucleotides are TGTGCCAGCAGGGTCCGGGGGGGCATCTCTGGAAACACCATATATTTT.

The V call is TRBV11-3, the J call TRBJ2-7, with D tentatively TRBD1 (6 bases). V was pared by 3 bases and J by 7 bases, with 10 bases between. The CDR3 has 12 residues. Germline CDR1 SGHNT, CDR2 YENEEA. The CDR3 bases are TGTGCCAGCAGCTTGAGGGACACAGAGCAGTACTTC. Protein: CASSLRDTEQYF.

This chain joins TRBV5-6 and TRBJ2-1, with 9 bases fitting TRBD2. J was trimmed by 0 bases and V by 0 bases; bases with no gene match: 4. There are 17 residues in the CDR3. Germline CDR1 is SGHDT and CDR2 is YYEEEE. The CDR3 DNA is TGTGCCAGCAGCTTGGGACTAGCGGTGAGCTCCTACAATGAGCAGTTCTTC. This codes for CASSLGLAVSSYNEQFF.

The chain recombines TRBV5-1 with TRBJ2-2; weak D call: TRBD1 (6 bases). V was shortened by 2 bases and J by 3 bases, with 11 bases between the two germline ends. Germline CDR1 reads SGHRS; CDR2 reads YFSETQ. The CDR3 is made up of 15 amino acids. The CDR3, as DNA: TGCGCCAGCAGCTTTCAGGGGTCTCACACCGGGGAGCTGTTTTTT. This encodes CASSFQGSHTGELFF.

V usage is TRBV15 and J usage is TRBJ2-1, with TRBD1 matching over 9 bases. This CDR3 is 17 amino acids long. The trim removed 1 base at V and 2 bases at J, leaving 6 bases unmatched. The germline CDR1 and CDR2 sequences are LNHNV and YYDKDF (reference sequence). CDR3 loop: CATSRGQGQGTYNEQFF. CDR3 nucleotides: TGTGCCACCAGCAGAGGTCAGGGACAGGGAACCTACAATGAGCAGTTCTTC.

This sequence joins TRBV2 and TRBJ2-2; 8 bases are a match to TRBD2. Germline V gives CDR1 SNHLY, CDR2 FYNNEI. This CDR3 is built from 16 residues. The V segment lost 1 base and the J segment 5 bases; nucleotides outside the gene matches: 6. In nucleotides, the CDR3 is TGTGCCAGCAGTGAAGTTCCAGCGGGAGAAACCGGGGAGCTGTTTTTT. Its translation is CASSEVPAGETGELFF.

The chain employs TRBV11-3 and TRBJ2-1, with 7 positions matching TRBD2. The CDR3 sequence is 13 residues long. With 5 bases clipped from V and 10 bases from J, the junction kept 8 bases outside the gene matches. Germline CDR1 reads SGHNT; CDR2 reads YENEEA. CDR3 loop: CASSLEREREQFF. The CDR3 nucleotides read TGTGCCAGCAGCCTCGAGCGGGAACGGGAGCAGTTCTTC.

CDR3 sequence reads: CASSYSRQGSYEQYF. The CDR3 DNA reads as TGTGCCAGCAGTTACTCGAGACAGGGGTCCTACGAGCAGTACTTC. V gene TRBV6-5 combines with J gene TRBJ2-7; 8 nucleotides align to TRBD1. J gave up 1 base and V 0 bases, and 2 bases lay outside the gene matches. The CDR3 contains 15 residues. Looked up from germline, CDR1 is MNHEY and CDR2 is SVGAGI.

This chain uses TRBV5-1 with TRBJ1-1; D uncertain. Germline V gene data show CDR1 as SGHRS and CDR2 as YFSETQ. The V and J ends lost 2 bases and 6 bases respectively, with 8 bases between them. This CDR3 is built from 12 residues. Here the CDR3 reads CASSFPAAEAFF. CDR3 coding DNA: TGCGCCAGCAGCTTCCCAGCGGCTGAAGCTTTCTTT.

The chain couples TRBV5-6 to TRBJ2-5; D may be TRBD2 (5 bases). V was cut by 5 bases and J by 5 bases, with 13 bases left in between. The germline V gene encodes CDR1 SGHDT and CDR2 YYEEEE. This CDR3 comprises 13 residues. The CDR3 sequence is CASSGRGAETQYF. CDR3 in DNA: TGTGCCAGCAGTGGTCGGGGAGCGGAGACCCAGTACTTC.

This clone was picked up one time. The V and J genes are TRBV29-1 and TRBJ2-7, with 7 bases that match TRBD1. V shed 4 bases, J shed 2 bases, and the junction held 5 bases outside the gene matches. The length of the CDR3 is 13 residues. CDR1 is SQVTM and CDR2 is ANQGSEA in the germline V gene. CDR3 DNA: TGCAGCGTTGTGGGGACAGTAACCTACGAGCAGTACTTC. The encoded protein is CSVVGTVTYEQYF.

CDR3 sequence reads: CASSFQGSTTEAFF. The CDR3 DNA is TGCGCCAGCAGCTTTCAGGGGAGTACCACTGAAGCTTTCTTT. V and J are TRBV5-1 and TRBJ1-1; tentative D call: TRBD1 (6 bases). There are 14 residues in the CDR3. Trimming removed 2 bases at V and 4 bases at J, with 12 bases between. CDR1 SGHRS and CDR2 YFSETQ come from the germline V gene.